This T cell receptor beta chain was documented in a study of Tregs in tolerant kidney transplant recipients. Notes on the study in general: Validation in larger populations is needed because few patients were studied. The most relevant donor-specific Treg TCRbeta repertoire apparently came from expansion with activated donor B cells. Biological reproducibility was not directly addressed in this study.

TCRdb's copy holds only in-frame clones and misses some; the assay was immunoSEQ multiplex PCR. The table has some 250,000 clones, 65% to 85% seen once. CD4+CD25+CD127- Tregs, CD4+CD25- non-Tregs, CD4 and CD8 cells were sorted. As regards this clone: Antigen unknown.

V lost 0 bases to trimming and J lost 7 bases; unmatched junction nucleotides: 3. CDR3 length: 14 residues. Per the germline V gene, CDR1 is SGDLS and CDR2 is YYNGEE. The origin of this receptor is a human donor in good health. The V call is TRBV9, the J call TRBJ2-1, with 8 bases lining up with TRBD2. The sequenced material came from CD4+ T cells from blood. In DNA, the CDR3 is TGTGCCAGCAGCGTAGCGGGGGGGAGTAATGAGCAGTTCTTC. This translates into CASSVAGGSNEQFF. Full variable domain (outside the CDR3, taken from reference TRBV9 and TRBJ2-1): DSGVTQTPKHLITATGQRVTLRCSPRSGDLSVYWYQQSLDQGLQFLIQYYNGEERAKGNILERFSAQQFPDLHSELNLSSLELGDSALYFCASSVAGGSNEQFFGPGTRLTVL.